This TCR beta chain was recorded in a study of blood T cell repertoires in COVID-19. Study overall: Sites in the United States, Italy and Spain provided acute and convalescent COVID-19 samples. Sample material is recorded as cDNA or gDNA derived from T cells, B-cell-depleted T cells, or PBMCs.

The authors' processing: Cell counts per sample came from amplifying reference gene primers. Measured with immunoSEQ multiplex PCR; TCRdb has only the in-frame clones, and not every one. V and J calls and clone size are given by that table; D and trimming were obtained from the DNA. The sample includes around 95,000 clones, around four fifths seen only once; the top ten take 13%. The CDR3 consists of 16 residues. V lost 1 base and J lost 5; bases outside the gene matches: 9. Germline V gives CDR1 LNHDA, CDR2 SQIVND (reference sequence). This receptor was taken from a man in his fifties with active or convalescent COVID-19. Sequences were obtained from peripheral blood. This chain joins TRBV19 and TRBJ2-5, with TRBD1 matching over 8 bases. The CDR3 region has the DNA TGTGCCAGTAGTATAGCTAGGACAGGGAGCGGCGAGACCCAGTACTTC. Amino acids: CASSIARTGSGETQYF.